This T cell receptor (beta chain) was sequenced in a study of metastatic and nonmetastatic thyroid tumors. Study conclusions and caveats: Reports indicated that malignant thyroid tumors showed significantly higher TCR beta diversity than benign nodules did, in blood and tumor.

This clone is labeled as medium-sized. Its antigen is as yet unknown. With 4 bases removed from V and 6 bases from J, the gap between germline ends came to 10 bases. This CDR3 has 13 amino acids. Germline-derived CDR1 and CDR2 are SNHLY and FYNNEI. Thyroid surgery had not been preceded by any treatment in any patient. Original analysis: Clinicopathological groups differed in CDR3, with these differences serving to build a distant-metastasis classifier for papillary thyroid cancer. TCRdb re-called the PCR reads through MiXCR. What appears here as the V and J calls and clone size reflects TCRdb's work, not the paper's. The sample contains over 25,000 clones, 4% to 5% of which appear only once.

This sequence was found in a female donor with papillary thyroid cancer or a benign thyroid nodule (not recorded which). Some clones in this sample may be carry-over from other donors' samples. V usage is TRBV2 and J usage is TRBJ1-5, with D possibly matching TRBD1 (6 bases). The sample taken for sequencing was blood. CDR3 sequence reads: CASSGSGAQPQHF. CDR3 nucleotides: TGTGCCAGCAGTGGCTCAGGGGCTCAGCCCCAGCATTTT.